This is a list of T cell receptor beta chains from one sample in a study of cytomegalovirus exposure and HLA in healthy donors. TCRdb's copy holds only in-frame clones and misses some; the assay was immunoSEQ multiplex PCR. The sample table includes tens of thousands of clones. The specimen sequenced was PBMCs. The receptor set was obtained from a man aged 30-40 years in good health and CMV-seropositive. CDR3s include the opening cysteine and the closing phenylalanine or tryptophan. The D gene is left open where the match is weak.

V gene: TRBV4-1; J gene: TRBJ2-5; D gene: -; CDR3 DNA: TGCGCCAGCAGCCAATATCGGTTGGAGACCCAGTACTTC; CDR3 protein: CASSQYRLETQYF
V gene: TRBV6-5; J gene: TRBJ1-4; D gene: -; CDR3 DNA: TGTGCCAGCAGCTTCGGAGCCCTTAATGAAAAACTGTTTTTT; CDR3 protein: CASSFGALNEKLFF
V gene: TRBV4-1; J gene: TRBJ2-5; D gene: -; CDR3 DNA: TGCGCCAGCAGCCGACTATACGGAGAGACCCAGTACTTC; CDR3 protein: CASSRLYGETQYF
V gene: TRBV27; J gene: TRBJ1-1; D gene: TRBD1; CDR3 DNA: TGTGCCAGCAGTGGTCGACAGGGGGTCGCTGAAGCTTTCTTT; CDR3 protein: CASSGRQGVAEAFF
V gene: TRBV5-1; J gene: TRBJ2-7; D gene: TRBD1; CDR3 DNA: TGCGCCAGCAGCGGGACAGGGGCGTACGAGCAGTACTTC; CDR3 protein: CASSGTGAYEQYF
V gene: TRBV5-1; J gene: TRBJ2-7; D gene: TRBD1; CDR3 DNA: TGCGCCAGCAGCCCCGACAGGGTCGACGAGCAGTACTTC; CDR3 protein: CASSPDRVDEQYF
V gene: TRBV5-1; J gene: TRBJ2-3; D gene: -; CDR3 DNA: TGCGCCAGCAGCTTCACAGGGATGAGGACAGATACGCAGTATTTT; CDR3 protein: CASSFTGMRTDTQYF
V gene: TRBV5-1; J gene: TRBJ2-7; D gene: -; CDR3 DNA: TGCGCCAGCAGCTGGCGGGGATCCTACGAGCAGTACTTC; CDR3 protein: CASSWRGSYEQYF
V gene: TRBV7-2; J gene: TRBJ2-6; D gene: -; CDR3 DNA: TGTGCCAGCAGCTTATTCAGGGGACCTGGGGCCAACGTCCTGACTTTC; CDR3 protein: CASSLFRGPGANVLTF
V gene: TRBV6-1; J gene: TRBJ2-2; D gene: -; CDR3 DNA: TGTGCCAGCAGTGAATTGTTACAGGGTGCGAACACCGGGGAGCTGTTTTTT; CDR3 protein: CASSELLQGANTGELFF
V gene: TRBV2; J gene: TRBJ1-2; D gene: TRBD1; CDR3 DNA: TGTGCCACTCATAAGGGGGCCTTCAACTATGGCTACACCTTC; CDR3 protein: CATHKGAFNYGYTF
V gene: TRBV27; J gene: TRBJ2-1; D gene: -; CDR3 DNA: TGTGCCAGCAGTTTCGAGTCCTACAATGAGCAGTTCTTC; CDR3 protein: CASSFESYNEQFF
V gene: TRBV30; J gene: TRBJ2-7; D gene: TRBD1; CDR3 DNA: TGTGCCTGGTCCGGGACAGGGGTCTACGAGCAGTACTTC; CDR3 protein: CAWSGTGVYEQYF
V gene: TRBV21-1; J gene: TRBJ1-1; D gene: -; CDR3 DNA: TGTGCCAGCAGTCAGGGCACTGAAGCTTTCTTT; CDR3 protein: CASSQGTEAFF
V gene: TRBV6-5; J gene: TRBJ2-7; D gene: TRBD1; CDR3 DNA: TGTGCCAGCAGTTGGACAGGGGTCTCCTACGAGCAGTACTTC; CDR3 protein: CASSWTGVSYEQYF
V gene: TRBV5-1; J gene: TRBJ2-7; D gene: TRBD1; CDR3 DNA: TGCGCCAGCAGCGCCACAGGGGGCCGGGGTGAGCAGTACTTC; CDR3 protein: CASSATGGRGEQYF
V gene: TRBV7-8; J gene: TRBJ1-1; D gene: -; CDR3 DNA: TGTGCCAGCAGCTTAGGGCAGGGGAACACTGAAGCTTTCTTT; CDR3 protein: CASSLGQGNTEAFF
V gene: TRBV4-1; J gene: TRBJ2-1; D gene: TRBD2; CDR3 DNA: TGCGCCAGCAGCCAAGACCGGACTAGGGCCGACAATGAGCAGTTCTTC; CDR3 protein: CASSQDRTRADNEQFF
V gene: TRBV18; J gene: TRBJ1-4; D gene: -; CDR3 DNA: TGTGCCAGCTCACGGCAGGCTAATGAAAAACTGTTTTTT; CDR3 protein: CASSRQANEKLFF
V gene: TRBV30; J gene: TRBJ2-3; D gene: -; CDR3 DNA: TGTGCCTGGAGTGGACCCCGGGAGCCGAAGGAAGGCACAGATACGCAGTATTTT; CDR3 protein: CAWSGPREPKEGTDTQYF
V gene: TRBV27; J gene: TRBJ2-1; D gene: TRBD2; CDR3 DNA: TGTGCCAAAGCATCGGTCACTAGCGGAGCGAAGGTCCCCGACAATGAGCAGTTCTTC; CDR3 protein: CAKASVTSGAKVPDNEQFF
V gene: TRBV5-6; J gene: TRBJ2-1; D gene: TRBD1; CDR3 DNA: TGTGCCAGCAGTCTCGGACAGGGGGTACACAATGAGCAGTTCTTC; CDR3 protein: CASSLGQGVHNEQFF
V gene: TRBV7-9; J gene: TRBJ2-2; D gene: TRBD2; CDR3 DNA: TGTGCCAGCAGCTTTTCGCAACTAGCGGGAGGGAACACCGGGGAGCTGTTTTTT; CDR3 protein: CASSFSQLAGGNTGELFF
V gene: TRBV9; J gene: TRBJ1-1; D gene: TRBD1; CDR3 DNA: TGTGCCAGCAGCGTGTCAGGGGGTGGAAACACTGAAGCTTTCTTT; CDR3 protein: CASSVSGGGNTEAFF
V gene: TRBV6-5; J gene: TRBJ1-2; D gene: -; CDR3 DNA: TGTGCCAGCAGTTACTCCCCAGGCTATGGCTACACCTTC; CDR3 protein: CASSYSPGYGYTF
V gene: TRBV6-5; J gene: TRBJ1-6; D gene: -; CDR3 DNA: TGTGCCAGCAGTACCGGACGGGGTAATTCACCCCTCCACTTT; CDR3 protein: CASSTGRGNSPLHF
V gene: TRBV7-6; J gene: TRBJ1-1; D gene: TRBD1; CDR3 DNA: TGTGCCAGCAGCGCGGACAGGAACACTGAAGCTTCCTTT; CDR3 protein: CASSADRNTEASF
V gene: TRBV15; J gene: TRBJ2-1; D gene: -; CDR3 DNA: TGTGCCACCAGCACCACGACACAGGGTTACAATGAGCAGTTCTTC; CDR3 protein: CATSTTTQGYNEQFF